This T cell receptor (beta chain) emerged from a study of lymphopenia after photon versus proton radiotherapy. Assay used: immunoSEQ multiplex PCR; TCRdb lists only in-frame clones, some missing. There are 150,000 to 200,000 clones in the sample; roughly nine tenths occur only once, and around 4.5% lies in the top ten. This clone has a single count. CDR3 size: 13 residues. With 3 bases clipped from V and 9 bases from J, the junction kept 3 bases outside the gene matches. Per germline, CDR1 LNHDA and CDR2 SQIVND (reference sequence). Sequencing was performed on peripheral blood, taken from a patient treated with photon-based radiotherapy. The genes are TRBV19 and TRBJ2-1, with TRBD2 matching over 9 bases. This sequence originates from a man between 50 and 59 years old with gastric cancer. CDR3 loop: CASSILAGSEQFF. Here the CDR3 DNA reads TGTGCCAGTAGTATCCTAGCGGGGAGTGAGCAGTTCTTC.